This T cell receptor beta chain was documented in a study of response to subunit inactivated influenza vaccine. Study findings and constraints: The authors put forward the suggestion that each seasonal influenza vaccination may bring in only a limited number of new T cells.

CDR3 length equals 14 residues. Germline-derived CDR1 and CDR2 are MNHNS and SASEGT. Trimming shortened V by 6 bases and J by 2 bases, and 14 bases separated the two germline ends. About this clonotype itself: Its cognate antigen is unknown.

TCRdb re-analysed the RT-PCR reads in MiXCR, keeping a single row per CDR3 protein. The sample records roughly 520,000 distinct CDR3 sequences, roughly 23% being singletons. The receptor's source is a man in his fifties who received an inactivated influenza vaccine. This specimen was CD4+ T cells sorted from PBMCs, taken around 5 days after vaccination. The chain links TRBV6-1 to TRBJ2-7; D might be TRBD1 or TRBD2, each matching 5 bases. CDR3 in amino acids: CASRLTGTTYEQYF. The CDR3 DNA sequence: TGTGCCAGCAGGCTAACCGGGACGACCTACGAGCAGTACTTC.